These 8 T cell receptor beta chains came from one sample sequenced in a study of T cells in Graves' hyperthyroidism and ophthalmopathy. Researchers took RNA transcripts and amplified the TCR beta CDR3 regions from them. Carried out on the TCR CDR3, a first-round RT-PCR used the HTBI primer set. A single record per CDR3 protein comes from TCRdb applying MiXCR to the multiplex PCR reads. The sample contains a few hundred thousand distinct CDR3 sequences, about 13% of which appear only once. Sequenced: blood. Receptor source: a woman younger than 35 with Graves' hyperthyroidism.

This clonotype turned up a few times. The V gene is TRBV18, the J gene TRBJ2-7; D call uncertain. The CDR3 spans 14 residues. Germline CDR1 and CDR2: KGHSH and LQKENI. The V end was cut by 5 bases, the J end by 5 bases, with 16 bases between. The CDR3 region is CASSSDDKAHEQYF. In DNA, the CDR3 is TGTGCCAGCTCATCAGACGACAAGGCCCACGAGCAGTACTTC.

This clonotype was seen at least ten times. The rearrangement uses TRBV29-1 and TRBJ1-1, with TRBD1 as a possible D gene (6 bases). Trimming took off 7 bases at V and 7 bases at J, with 13 bases between the two ends. This CDR3 spans 11 amino acids. Germline CDR1 SQVTM, CDR2 ANQGSEA. For the CDR3, the DNA is TGCAGCGCCGGGGGCGGGGGTGAAGCTTTCTTT. Encoded protein: CSAGGGGEAFF.

This clonotype was counted many times. The chain combines TRBV9 with TRBJ2-1; no firm D call. V was clipped by 2 bases and J by 4 bases, with 7 bases between them. In germline, CDR1 is SGDLS, CDR2 YYNGEE. The CDR3 loop spans 13 amino acids. The chain's CDR3 is CASSVSLYNEQFF. The CDR3 nucleotides are TGTGCCAGCAGCGTTAGTCTGTACAATGAGCAGTTCTTC.

There are many counts of this clonotype. The V gene is TRBV30, the J gene TRBJ2-3; 9 bases agree with TRBD1. This CDR3 contains 15 residues. The trim removed 2 bases at V and 5 bases at J, leaving 8 bases unmatched. Looked up from germline, CDR1 is GTSNPN and CDR2 is SVGIG (reference sequence). The CDR3: CAWSPGTGSGDTQYF. The CDR3 DNA reads TGTGCCTGGAGTCCCGGGACAGGGTCCGGAGATACGCAGTATTTT.

This sequence joins TRBV4-1 and TRBJ2-7; 9 bases fit TRBD1. Germline V gene lookup returns CDR1 MGHRA and CDR2 YSYEKL. The CDR3 consists of 14 residues. Trimming at V came to 1 base and at J to 10 bases, leaving 8 bases not matched to a gene. CDR3 region: CASSQVDRGFDQYF. In nucleotides, the CDR3 is TGCGCCAGCAGCCAAGTTGACAGGGGGTTCGACCAGTACTTC.

This clonotype was seen at least ten times. The rearrangement links TRBV2 to TRBJ2-1, with a possible D match to TRBD2 (6 bases). CDR3 length: 15 residues. V gave up 1 base and J gave up 5 bases, with 12 bases separating them. CDR1 is SNHLY, CDR2 FYNNEI, per germline. The CDR3 DNA follows: TGTGCCAGCAGTGAAGGGACTATCCCAAACAATGAGCAGTTCTTC. Protein product: CASSEGTIPNNEQFF. Full variable domain (missing parts from reference TRBV2 and TRBJ2-1): EPEVTQTPSHQVTQMGQEVILRCVPISNHLYFYWYRQILGQKVEFLVSFYNNEISEKSEIFDDQFSVERPDGSNFTLKIRSTKLEDSAMYFCASSEGTIPNNEQFFGPGTRLTVL.

Turning to this clonotype: A read error may be the cause here, since a much bigger clone is one base away. The genes are TRBV7-3 and TRBJ1-1, with D hard to call. Trimming removed 5 bases from V and 6 bases from J, with 16 bases in between. The CDR3 length is 14 residues. Germline loops: CDR1 SGHTA, CDR2 FQGTGA. CDR3 amino acids: CASSAGHGSPEAFF. The CDR3 region has the DNA TGTGCCAGCAGCGCCGGTCACGGTTCCCCTGAAGCTTTCTTT.

This clonotype was seen ten or more times. Here the CDR3 reads CASSSGFSTDTQYF. CDR3 coding DNA: TGTGCCAGTAGTTCCGGATTTAGCACAGATACGCAGTATTTT. V is TRBV19 and J is TRBJ2-3, with no clear D. The germline CDR1 and CDR2 sequences are LNHDA and SQIVND (reference sequence). Trimming cost V 5 bases and J 0 bases, with 9 bases left between them. The CDR3 is 14 amino acids. The whole variable domain, filled in from reference TRBV19 and TRBJ2-3, reads DGGITQSPKYLFRKEGQNVTLSCEQNLNHDAMYWYRQDPGQGLRLIYYSQIVNDFQKGDIAEGYSVSREKKESFPLTVTSAQKNPTAFYLCASSSGFSTDTQYFGPGTRLTVL.